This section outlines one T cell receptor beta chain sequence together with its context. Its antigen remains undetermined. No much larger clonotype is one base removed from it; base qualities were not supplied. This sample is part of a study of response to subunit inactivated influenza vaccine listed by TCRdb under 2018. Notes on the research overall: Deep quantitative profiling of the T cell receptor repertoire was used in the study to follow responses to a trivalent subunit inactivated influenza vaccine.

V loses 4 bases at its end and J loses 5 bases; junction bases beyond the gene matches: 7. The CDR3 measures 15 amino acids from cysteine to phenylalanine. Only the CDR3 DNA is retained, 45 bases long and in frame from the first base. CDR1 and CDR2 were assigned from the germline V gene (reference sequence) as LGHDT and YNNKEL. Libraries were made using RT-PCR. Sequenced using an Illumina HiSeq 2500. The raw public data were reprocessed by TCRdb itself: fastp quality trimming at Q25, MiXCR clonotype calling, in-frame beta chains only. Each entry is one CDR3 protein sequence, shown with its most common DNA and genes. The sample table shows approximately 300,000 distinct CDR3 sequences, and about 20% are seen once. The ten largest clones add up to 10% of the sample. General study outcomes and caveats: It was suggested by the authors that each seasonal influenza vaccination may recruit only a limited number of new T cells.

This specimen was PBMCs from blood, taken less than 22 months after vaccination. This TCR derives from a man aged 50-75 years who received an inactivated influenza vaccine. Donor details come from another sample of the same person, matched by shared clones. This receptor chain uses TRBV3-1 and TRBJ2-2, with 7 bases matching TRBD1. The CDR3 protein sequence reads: CASSPQGRGTGELFF. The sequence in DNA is TGTGCCAGCAGCCCACAGGGGCGCGGGACCGGGGAGCTGTTTTTT.